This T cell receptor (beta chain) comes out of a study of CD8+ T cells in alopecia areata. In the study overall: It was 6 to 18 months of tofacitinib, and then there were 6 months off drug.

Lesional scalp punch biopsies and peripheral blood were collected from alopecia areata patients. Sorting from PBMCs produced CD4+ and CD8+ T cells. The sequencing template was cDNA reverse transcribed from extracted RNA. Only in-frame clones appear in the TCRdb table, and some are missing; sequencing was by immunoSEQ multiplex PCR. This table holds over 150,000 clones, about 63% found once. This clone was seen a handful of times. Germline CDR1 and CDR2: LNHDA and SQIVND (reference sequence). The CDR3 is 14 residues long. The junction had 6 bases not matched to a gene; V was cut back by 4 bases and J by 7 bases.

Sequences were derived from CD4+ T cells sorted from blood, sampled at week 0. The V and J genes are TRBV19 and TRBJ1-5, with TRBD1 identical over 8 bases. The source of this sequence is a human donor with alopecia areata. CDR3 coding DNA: TGTGCCAGTAGTACCGACAGGGGATGGCAGCCCCAGCATTTT. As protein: CASSTDRGWQPQHF.